This T cell receptor beta chain was captured in a study of T cells in Graves' hyperthyroidism and ophthalmopathy. Of note for this clonotype: Its antigen is undetermined.

Amplification of TCR beta CDR3 regions used RNA as the template. HTBI primers were employed in a first-round RT-PCR of the TCR CDR3. One entry per CDR3 protein, called by TCRdb with MiXCR from the multiplex PCR reads. The sample includes hundreds of thousands of distinct CDR3 sequences, about 15% of them seen just once. Unmatched junction bases numbered 14, after V lost 6 bases and J lost 5 bases. The CDR3 extends over 16 amino acids. Germline V gene data show CDR1 as MNHEY and CDR2 as SMNVEV (reference sequence). Overall study results and limits: The model anticipated ophthalmopathy a median approximately six months pre-onset.

Uncontrolled infection, other autoimmune disease, pregnancy or lactation led to exclusion. V is TRBV27 and J is TRBJ2-5, with 8 positions matching TRBD2. Material: blood. The TCR originated in a young man with Graves' ophthalmopathy. The CDR3 DNA sequence: TGTGCCAGCAGGGCCGACGGGGGGGCGCTAAGGGAGACCCAGTACTTC. Its protein product is CASRADGGALRETQYF.